The source of this T cell receptor (beta chain) is a study of cytomegalovirus exposure and HLA in healthy donors. Notes on this clone: As yet, its antigen is unknown.

General study results and limits: Rare sequences made up most TCRs, while some public TCRs were found in many donors. Most of the TCR beta V segments (in an earlier analysis) were productive either about 90% or about 30% of the time.

V was clipped by 4 bases and J by 5 bases; unmatched bases: 6. This CDR3 is built from 14 residues. Germline loops: CDR1 SGHRS, CDR2 YFSETQ. 13 Jbeta primers and 60 Vbeta primers were used for the PCR. The assay was immunoSEQ multiplex PCR, and TCRdb's table has in-frame clones only and misses some. The data contain approximately 160,000 clones, 75% of them seen just once; the ten biggest clones take up less than 5.5%. This sequence joins TRBV5-1 and TRBJ2-4; 7 bases map to TRBD1. This TCR was recovered from a male donor in good health and CMV-seronegative. Sequencing was carried out using PBMCs. The CDR3 region is CASSHGTAQNIQYF. CDR3 DNA sequence: TGCGCCAGCAGCCACGGGACAGCTCAAAACATTCAGTACTTC.